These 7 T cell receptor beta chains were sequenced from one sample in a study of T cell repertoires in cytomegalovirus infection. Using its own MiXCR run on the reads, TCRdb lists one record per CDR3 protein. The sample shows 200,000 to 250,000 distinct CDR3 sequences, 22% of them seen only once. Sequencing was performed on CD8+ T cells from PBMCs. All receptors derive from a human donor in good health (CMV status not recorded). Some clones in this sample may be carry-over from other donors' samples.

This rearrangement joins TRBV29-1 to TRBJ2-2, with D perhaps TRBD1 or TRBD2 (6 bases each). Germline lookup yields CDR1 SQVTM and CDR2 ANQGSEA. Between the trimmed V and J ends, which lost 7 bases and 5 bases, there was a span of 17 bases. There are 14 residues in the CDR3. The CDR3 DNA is TGCAGCGCCGGAGGGGACACCTCTACCGGGGAGCTGTTTTTT. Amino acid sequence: CSAGGDTSTGELFF.

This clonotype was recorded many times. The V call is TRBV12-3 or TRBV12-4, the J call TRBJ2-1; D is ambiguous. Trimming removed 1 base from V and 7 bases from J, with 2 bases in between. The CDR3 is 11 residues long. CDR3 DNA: TGTGCCAGCAGTTTAGTTAATGAGCAGTTCTTC. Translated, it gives CASSLVNEQFF.

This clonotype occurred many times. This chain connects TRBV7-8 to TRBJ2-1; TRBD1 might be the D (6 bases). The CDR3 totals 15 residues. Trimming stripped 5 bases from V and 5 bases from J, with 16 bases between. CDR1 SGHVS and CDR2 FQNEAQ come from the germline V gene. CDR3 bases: TGTGCCAGCAGCGCCCTACCAGGGGAAAACAATGAGCAGTTCTTC. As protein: CASSALPGENNEQFF.

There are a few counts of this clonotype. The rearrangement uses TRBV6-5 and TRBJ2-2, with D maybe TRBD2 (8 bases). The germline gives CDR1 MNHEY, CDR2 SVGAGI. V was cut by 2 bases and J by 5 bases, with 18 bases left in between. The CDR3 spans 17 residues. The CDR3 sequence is CASSYEGGGGPTGELFF. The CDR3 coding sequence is TGTGCCAGCAGTTACGAAGGGGGCGGGGGGCCTACCGGGGAGCTGTTTTTT.

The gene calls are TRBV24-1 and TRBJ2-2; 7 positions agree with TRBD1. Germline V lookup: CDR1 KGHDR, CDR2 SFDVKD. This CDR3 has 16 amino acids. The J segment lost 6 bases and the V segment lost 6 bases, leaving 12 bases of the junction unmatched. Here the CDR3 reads CATSPGTERIAGELFF. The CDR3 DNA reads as TGTGCCACCAGTCCCGGGACAGAGAGAATTGCCGGGGAGCTGTTTTTT.

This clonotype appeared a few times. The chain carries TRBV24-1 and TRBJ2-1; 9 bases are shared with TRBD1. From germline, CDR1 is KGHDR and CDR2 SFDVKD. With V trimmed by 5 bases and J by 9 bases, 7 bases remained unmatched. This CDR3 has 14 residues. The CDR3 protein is CATSGRDRVGEQFF. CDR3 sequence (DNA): TGTGCCACCAGTGGCCGGGACAGGGTCGGTGAGCAGTTCTTC.

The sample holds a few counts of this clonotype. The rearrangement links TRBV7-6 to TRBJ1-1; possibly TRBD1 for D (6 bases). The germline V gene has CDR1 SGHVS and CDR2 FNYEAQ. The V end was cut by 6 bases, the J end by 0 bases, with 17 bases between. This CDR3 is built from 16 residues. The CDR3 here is CASRSPGGGLNTEAFF. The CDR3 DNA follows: TGTGCCAGCAGGTCCCCGGGGGGCGGGCTGAACACTGAAGCTTTCTTT. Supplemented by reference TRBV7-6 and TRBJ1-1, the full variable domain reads GAGVSQSPRYKVTKRGQDVALRCDPISGHVSLYWYRQALGQGPEFLTYFNYEAQQDKSGLPNDRFSAERPEGSISTLTIQRTEQRDSAMYRCASRSPGGGLNTEAFFGQGTRLTVV.